This record looks at one T cell receptor beta chain sequence and its context. What it binds is unknown. TCRdb passed the 5' RACE reads through MiXCR, listing each CDR3 protein once. In the table there are roughly 110,000 distinct CDR3 sequences, about a sixth of which are singletons. The sample is drawn from a study of T-cell memory formation after mild COVID-19. Overall study findings and caveats: CD4+ contracting clones were mainly CM and EM; CD8+ ones, EMRA.

This CDR3 contains 13 residues. Germline loops: CDR1 LGHNA, CDR2 YSLEER. After removal of 11 bases from V and 0 bases from J, the junction contained 4 bases not matched to a gene. The sequencing input was PBMCs or a T cell subset sorted from them (not recorded which). This clonotype originated in an adult woman who had mild COVID-19 (a few samples of this study predate the infection). Cell type and time point are not known. This chain uses TRBV4-3 with TRBJ2-7, with 10 bases fitting TRBD1. The CDR3 nucleotides read TGCGCCTCCGGGGACAGGGGCTCCTACGAGCAGTACTTC. It specifies CASGDRGSYEQYF.